Listed below are T cell receptor beta chains from one sample, sequenced in a study of T cell changes during pregnancy in multiple sclerosis. The table came from immunoSEQ multiplex PCR; TCRdb's copy has only in-frame clones and leaves some out. The profile covers about 100,000 clones, with roughly 92% appearing a single time and 3.5% taken by the ten largest. The sequencing used peripheral blood, collected after pregnancy. The receptors stem from a female donor with multiple sclerosis, enrolled in a pregnancy study. CDR3s include the opening cysteine and the closing phenylalanine or tryptophan. Fields, in order: clone size, J gene, V gene, D gene, CDR3 DNA, CDR3 protein. D genes are given only for firm matches. Some rows mark clone size as missing; the rest say once, few, many or name a class of expanded clone.

clone size: -; J gene: TRBJ2-1; V gene: TRBV4-1; D gene: TRBD2; CDR3 DNA: TGCGCCAGCAGCCAGGAGCGGGGGGGGGCCTACAATGAGCAGTTCTTC; CDR3 protein: CASSQERGGAYNEQFF
clone size: once; J gene: TRBJ1-4; V gene: TRBV15; D gene: -; CDR3 DNA: TGTGCCACCAGCAGAGGGTTGGCAGGGTGGGTTGAAAAACTGTTTTTT; CDR3 protein: CATSRGLAGWVEKLFF
clone size: -; J gene: TRBJ1-3; V gene: TRBV11-2; D gene: TRBD1; CDR3 DNA: TGTGCCAGCAGCTTTTTCTCGACAGGGGGCAGAGGAAACACCATATATTTT; CDR3 protein: CASSFFSTGGRGNTIYF
clone size: -; J gene: TRBJ1-2; V gene: TRBV5-4; D gene: -; CDR3 DNA: TGTGCCAGCAGCTTGGAACCAGGGGCCATCTATGGCTACACCTTC; CDR3 protein: CASSLEPGAIYGYTF
clone size: -; J gene: TRBJ2-7; V gene: TRBV6-5; D gene: TRBD1; CDR3 DNA: TGTGCCAGCGGGGACAGGCTAACCTACGAGCAGTACTTC; CDR3 protein: CASGDRLTYEQYF
clone size: -; J gene: TRBJ1-3; V gene: TRBV5-1; D gene: -; CDR3 DNA: TGCGCCAGCAGCTTCGAGGGAAACACCATATATTTT; CDR3 protein: CASSFEGNTIYF
clone size: -; J gene: TRBJ1-1; V gene: TRBV11-2; D gene: -; CDR3 DNA: TGTGCCAGCAGCTTTGGAGGGATCGCTGAAGCTTTCTTT; CDR3 protein: CASSFGGIAEAFF
clone size: -; J gene: TRBJ1-4; V gene: TRBV7-9; D gene: TRBD1; CDR3 DNA: TGTGCCAGCAGCCCCGTTGGACAGGGTGTTCGTGAAAAACTGTTTTTT; CDR3 protein: CASSPVGQGVREKLFF
clone size: -; J gene: TRBJ2-7; V gene: TRBV2; D gene: TRBD1; CDR3 DNA: TGTGCCAGCAGAGGACAGGGGGCAGGGGAGCAGTACTTC; CDR3 protein: CASRGQGAGEQYF
clone size: -; J gene: TRBJ1-1; V gene: TRBV10-3; D gene: TRBD1; CDR3 DNA: TGTGCCATCGGGACAGGGGGCGCTTTTCCGGGTGAAGCTTTCTTT; CDR3 protein: CAIGTGGAFPGEAFF
clone size: -; J gene: TRBJ1-6; V gene: TRBV6-6; D gene: -; CDR3 DNA: TGTGCCAGCAGTTACGGCCGGACGGGGAATTCACCCCTCCACTTT; CDR3 protein: CASSYGRTGNSPLHF